These 9 T cell receptor beta chains were all obtained from the same sample, sequenced in a study of shared clonotypes between healthy human individuals. It was CD45RO-negative cells, positively selected for CCR7, that made up naive CD8 cells, with terminally differentiated effector memory CD45RA+ cells excluded. Sequenced by immunoSEQ multiplex PCR; TCRdb stores in-frame clones only, minus some. Here the sample spans about 2 million clones, less than 95% being singletons. The sequenced sample was naive CD8+ T cells sorted from blood. These receptors came from a man younger than 35 in good health.

The chain joins TRBV28 to TRBJ2-2; D is unresolved. Germline lookup yields CDR1 MDHEN and CDR2 SYDVKM. This CDR3 has 14 residues. With 3 bases removed from V and 5 bases from J, the gap between germline ends came to 10 bases. The CDR3 coding sequence is TGTGCCAGCAGTTTTAGGGCTTGGACCGGGGAGCTGTTTTTT. Residues: CASSFRAWTGELFF.

The chain is built from TRBV9 and TRBJ2-7; 7 bases fit TRBD1. Germline V lookup: CDR1 SGDLS, CDR2 YYNGEE. The CDR3 contains 15 residues. Trimming cost V 0 bases and J 5 bases; bases outside gene matches: 8. Here the CDR3 DNA reads TGTGCCAGCAGCGTAGGAGGCAGGGGGACACACGAGCAGTACTTC. Translated, it gives CASSVGGRGTHEQYF.

J is TRBJ1-2 and V is TRBV5-1, with 9 positions matching TRBD1. The V segment lost 1 base and the J segment 8 bases; nucleotides outside the gene matches: 9. The CDR3 covers 15 residues. Per germline, CDR1 SGHRS and CDR2 YFSETQ. CDR3 amino acids: CASSLLSGGQGGYTF. CDR3 nucleotide sequence: TGCGCCAGCAGCTTGTTGTCCGGAGGACAGGGGGGCTACACCTTC.

The chain links TRBV2 to TRBJ2-1, with unresolved D. Germline V gene sequence: CDR1 SNHLY, CDR2 FYNNEI. V was cut by 6 bases and J by 7 bases, with 10 bases left in between. The CDR3 sequence is 12 residues long. The CDR3 reads CASRGLVNEQFF. The CDR3 DNA reads as TGTGCCAGCAGGGGTCTCGTTAATGAGCAGTTCTTC. Based on the CDR3 plus reference TRBV2 and TRBJ2-1, the full variable domain is EPEVTQTPSHQVTQMGQEVILRCVPISNHLYFYWYRQILGQKVEFLVSFYNNEISEKSEIFDDQFSVERPDGSNFTLKIRSTKLEDSAMYFCASRGLVNEQFFGPGTRLTVL.

The genes are TRBV7-5 and TRBJ2-7. TRBV7-5 is labeled a pseudogene. The CDR3 covers 14 residues. CDR3 residues: CARSLAGALYEQYF. In DNA, the CDR3 is TGTGCCAGAAGCTTAGCGGGGGCCCTTTACGAGCAGTACTTC.

The J gene is TRBJ2-7, the V gene TRBV2; D gene uncertain. The CDR3 extends over 13 amino acids. The germline V and J ends were trimmed by 7 bases and 3 bases, with 13 bases remaining between them. Germline loops: CDR1 SNHLY, CDR2 FYNNEI. CDR3 coding DNA: TGTGCCAGCACTCTGGGCATTTTCTACGAGCAGTACTTC. It yields the protein CASTLGIFYEQYF. Full variable domain (remainder filled in from reference TRBV2 and TRBJ2-7): EPEVTQTPSHQVTQMGQEVILRCVPISNHLYFYWYRQILGQKVEFLVSFYNNEISEKSEIFDDQFSVERPDGSNFTLKIRSTKLEDSAMYFCASTLGIFYEQYFGPGTRLTVT.

The chain combines TRBV6-1 with TRBJ1-2; TRBD1 is a possible D gene (6 bases). The CDR3 has 14 amino acids. Germline values: CDR1 MNHNS, CDR2 SASEGT. Trimming left V 5 bases short and J 0 bases short, with 10 bases between. The CDR3 loop reads CASSRTETNYGYTF. DNA for the CDR3: TGTGCCAGCAGTCGGACAGAGACTAACTATGGCTACACCTTC.

The CDR3 nucleotides are TGTGCCACGAGGCAGGGCATGAACACTGAAGCTTTCTTT. Translating gives CATRQGMNTEAFF. The V gene is TRBV15, the J gene TRBJ1-1; a weak D match, TRBD1 (5 bases). V was clipped by 9 bases and J by 0 bases, with 11 bases between them. This CDR3 has 13 amino acids. CDR1 and CDR2 from the germline V gene are LNHNV and YYDKDF (reference sequence).

Comment on this clone: Other DNA sequences in the same sample also yield this CDR3. This chain joins TRBV6-5 and TRBJ2-7; tentatively, D is TRBD1 (5 bases). V lost 4 bases to trimming and J lost 2 bases, with 9 bases between them. The CDR3 length is 13 residues. From germline, CDR1 is MNHEY and CDR2 SVGAGI. CDR3 protein: CASSSTGPYEQYF. The CDR3, as DNA: TGTGCCAGCAGTTCAACAGGCCCCTACGAGCAGTACTTC.